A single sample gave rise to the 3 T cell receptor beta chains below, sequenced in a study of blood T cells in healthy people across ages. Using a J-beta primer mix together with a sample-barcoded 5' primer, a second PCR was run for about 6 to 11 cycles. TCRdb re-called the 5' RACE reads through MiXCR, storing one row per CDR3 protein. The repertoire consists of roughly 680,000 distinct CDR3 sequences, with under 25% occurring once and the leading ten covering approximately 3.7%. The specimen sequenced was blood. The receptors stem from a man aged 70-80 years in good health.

The CDR3 region is CASSLYTGRSGANVLTF. CDR3 nucleotides: TGTGCCAGCAGTTTATACACAGGCCGCTCTGGGGCCAACGTCCTGACTTTC. The V and J genes are TRBV12-3 or TRBV12-4 and TRBJ2-6; the D gene is possibly TRBD1 (5 bases). This CDR3 is built from 17 residues. V gave up 2 bases and J gave up 0 bases, with 11 bases separating them.

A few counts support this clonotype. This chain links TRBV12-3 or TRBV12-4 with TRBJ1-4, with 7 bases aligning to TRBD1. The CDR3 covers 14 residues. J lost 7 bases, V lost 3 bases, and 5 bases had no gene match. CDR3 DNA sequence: TGTGCCAGCAGTTTCCGACAGGGAGGTGAAAAACTGTTTTTT. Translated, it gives CASSFRQGGEKLFF.

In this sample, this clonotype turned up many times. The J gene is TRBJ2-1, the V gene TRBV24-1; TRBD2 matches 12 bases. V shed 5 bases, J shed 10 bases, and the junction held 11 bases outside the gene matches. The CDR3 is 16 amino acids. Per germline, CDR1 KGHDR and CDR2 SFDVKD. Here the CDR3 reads CATSGRTSGDPLEQFF. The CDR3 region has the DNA TGTGCCACCAGTGGTAGGACTAGCGGGGACCCCTTGGAGCAGTTCTTC.